The 31 T cell receptor beta chains below all came from one sample that was sequenced in a study of beta chain features in type 1 diabetes. What was sequenced were expressed TCRB transcripts, since all of the isolated RNA had been reverse transcribed. Data came from immunoSEQ multiplex PCR; TCRdb stores just in-frame clones and leaves some out. This sample carries hundreds of thousands of clones, around 15% of them seen once, and the ten largest clones take approximately 0.093%. The source material was naive CD4+ T cells from blood. The receptors here all came from a man aged 18 to 29 in good health.

This clone turned up a few times. V and J are TRBV27 and TRBJ1-2; no clear D. Trimming took off 4 bases at V and 3 bases at J, with 9 bases between the two ends. The CDR3 is 13 residues long. Germline CDR1 MNHEY, CDR2 SMNVEV (reference sequence). The chain's CDR3 is CASSWVPHYGYTF. The CDR3 DNA reads as TGTGCCAGCAGTTGGGTTCCTCACTATGGCTACACCTTC.

The chain joins TRBV28 to TRBJ2-4; D gene unclear. V was pared by 2 bases and J by 0 bases, with 11 bases between. The CDR3 extends over 16 amino acids. The germline gives CDR1 MDHEN, CDR2 SYDVKM. Here the CDR3 DNA reads TGTGCCAGCAGTTTACGACGGATAGCAGCCAAAAACATTCAGTACTTC. Protein product: CASSLRRIAAKNIQYF. Full variable domain (outside the CDR3, taken from reference TRBV28 and TRBJ2-4): DVKVTQSSRYLVKRTGEKVFLECVQDMDHENMFWYRQDPGLGLRLIYFSYDVKMKEKGDIPEGYSVSREKKERFSLILESASTNQTSMYLCASSLRRIAAKNIQYFGAGTRLSVL.

This sequence joins TRBV6-5 and TRBJ1-1; no firm D call. This CDR3 comprises 14 residues. Trimming took 6 bases from V and 1 from J, leaving 12 bases between them. Germline CDR1 is MNHEY and CDR2 is SVGAGI. CDR3 in DNA: TGTGCCAGCAGCCGACGATTGGGGAACACTGAAGCTTTCTTT. Its translation is CASSRRLGNTEAFF.

The chain combines TRBV7-2 with TRBJ2-7; D may correspond to TRBD1 or TRBD2 (6 bases each). This CDR3 contains 15 residues. The V gene lost 6 bases and the J gene lost 3 bases, with 18 bases spanning the gap. CDR1 and CDR2 (germline): SGHTA, FQGNSA. The CDR3 DNA follows: TGTGCCAGCAGTACGGGCAGGGGACTCCTCTACGAGCAGTACTTC. Protein sequence: CASSTGRGLLYEQYF.

This clone was counted between two and nine times. The gene calls are TRBV4-1 and TRBJ1-2; D unresolved. The ends were cut back, 4 bases at V and 4 bases at J, with 10 bases in the middle. The germline V gene encodes CDR1 MGHRA and CDR2 YSYEKL. The CDR3 sequence is 13 residues long. The CDR3 sequence: CASSPSGSYGYTF. The CDR3 coding sequence is TGCGCCAGCAGCCCTTCCGGAAGCTATGGCTACACCTTC.

CDR3 sequence reads: CASSVDRVVQPQHF. In DNA, the CDR3 is TGTGCCAGCAGCGTAGACAGGGTGGTTCAGCCCCAGCATTTT. The chain is built from TRBV9 and TRBJ1-5; D may be TRBD1 (6 bases). Germline V CDR1 and CDR2: SGDLS, YYNGEE. Trimming took 0 bases from V and 6 from J, leaving 10 bases between them. CDR3 length: 14 residues.

The chain employs TRBV4-2 and TRBJ2-7; 7 bases match TRBD2. J gave up 3 bases and V 0 bases, and 5 bases lay outside the gene matches. The CDR3 has 15 amino acids. The V gene's germline CDR1 is LGHNA and CDR2 YNFKEQ. CDR3 region: CASSQEGGSYYEQYF. For the CDR3, the DNA is TGTGCCAGCAGCCAAGAAGGCGGGAGTTACTACGAGCAGTACTTC.

V is TRBV6-5 and J is TRBJ2-2, with a weak D call TRBD2 (6 bases). Germline CDR1 and CDR2: MNHEY and SVGAGI. Trimming stripped 5 bases from V and 5 bases from J, with 12 bases between. This CDR3 region has 14 residues. The CDR3 here is CASSVREVTGELFF. CDR3 DNA: TGTGCCAGCAGTGTCAGGGAGGTTACCGGGGAGCTGTTTTTT.

The rearrangement uses TRBV5-1 and TRBJ2-5; D is unresolved. Germline V gene data show CDR1 as SGHRS and CDR2 as YFSETQ. Trimming shortened V by 1 base and J by 1 base, and 8 bases separated the two germline ends. CDR3 length equals 14 residues. In DNA, the CDR3 is TGCGCCAGCAGCTTGTCACAAGCCCAAGAGACCCAGTACTTC. This sequence encodes CASSLSQAQETQYF.

Here the CDR3 DNA reads TGTGCCAGTAGTATCCGGGCCCAGGTAGCCAAAAACATTCAGTACTTC. This encodes CASSIRAQVAKNIQYF. The chain carries TRBV19 and TRBJ2-4; D not resolved. This CDR3 comprises 16 residues. Trimming took 3 bases from V and 0 from J, leaving 12 bases between them. Germline CDR1 reads LNHDA; CDR2 reads SQIVND (reference sequence).

This clone was counted only a few times. The chain combines TRBV15 with TRBJ1-1; D is ambiguous. The CDR3 is 15 residues long. The germline V gene encodes CDR1 LNHNV and CDR2 YYDKDF (reference sequence). V was trimmed by 0 bases and J by 2 bases, leaving 10 bases between them. The chain's CDR3 is CATSREGRPNTEAFF. The CDR3 DNA reads as TGTGCCACCAGCAGAGAAGGACGGCCAAACACTGAAGCTTTCTTT.

The genes are TRBV4-2 and TRBJ1-5; maybe TRBD1 (5 bases). Germline CDR1 and CDR2: LGHNA and YNFKEQ. CDR3 length: 13 residues. Trimming took off 0 bases at V and 5 bases at J, with 5 bases between the two ends. The CDR3 loop is CASSQEGHQPQHF. The DNA of the CDR3 is TGTGCCAGCAGCCAAGAGGGACATCAGCCCCAGCATTTT.

J is TRBJ1-2 and V is TRBV14; no clear D. The germline CDR1 and CDR2 sequences are SGHDN and FVKESK. V was clipped by 2 bases and J by 3 bases, with 10 bases between them. This CDR3 contains 14 residues. The DNA of the CDR3 is TGTGCCAGCAGCCAAAATGTTTTTTACTATGGCTACACCTTC. Its protein product is CASSQNVFYYGYTF.

The rearrangement joins TRBV11-2 to TRBJ2-7; D possibly matches TRBD1 or TRBD2 (6 bases each). The CDR3 contains 16 residues. The germline V gene has CDR1 SGHAT and CDR2 FQNNGV. Trimming removed 6 bases at V and 0 bases at J, with 18 bases between. CDR3 amino acids: CASRKPTGASSYEQYF. Here the CDR3 DNA reads TGTGCCAGCAGGAAACCCACGGGGGCCAGCTCCTACGAGCAGTACTTC.

This chain connects TRBV10-3 to TRBJ1-2, with 7 bases lining up with TRBD1. The V and J ends lost 6 bases and 7 bases, in that order; junction bases with no gene match: 5. Germline V gives CDR1 ENHRY, CDR2 SYGVKD. This CDR3 spans 12 amino acids. The CDR3 sequence: CAISADRVGYTF. DNA of the CDR3: TGTGCCATCAGCGCTGACAGGGTTGGCTACACCTTC.

V usage is TRBV7-2 and J usage is TRBJ2-1; unclear D gene. Per the germline V gene, CDR1 is SGHTA and CDR2 is FQGNSA. The CDR3 totals 15 residues. Trimming stripped 1 base from V and 0 bases from J, with 7 bases between. The CDR3 nucleotides are TGTGCCAGCAGCTTAGTTTCCGTCTCCTACAATGAGCAGTTCTTC. Translating it yields CASSLVSVSYNEQFF. The complete variable domain, with remaining parts taken from reference TRBV7-2 and TRBJ2-1, reads GAGVSQSPSNKVTEKGKDVELRCDPISGHTALYWYRQSLGQGLEFLIYFQGNSAPDKSGLPSDRFSAERTGGSVSTLTIQRTQQEDSAVYLCASSLVSVSYNEQFFGPGTRLTVL.

This clone showed up just a few times. The chain employs TRBV2 and TRBJ1-1, with D possibly being TRBD1 (5 bases). The CDR3 consists of 11 residues. Germline V gene lookup returns CDR1 SNHLY and CDR2 FYNNEI. Trimming stripped 6 bases from V and 6 bases from J, with 8 bases between. CDR3 DNA: TGTGCCAGCAGCCAGGGCCCTGAAGCTTTCTTT. This encodes CASSQGPEAFF.

The chain links TRBV30 to TRBJ1-1, with no clear D. The CDR3 has 14 amino acids. Trimming left V 4 bases short and J 1 base short, with 13 bases between. The germline gives CDR1 GTSNPN, CDR2 SVGIG (reference sequence). CDR3 bases: TGTGCCTGGAACTCTCTGAAGGAGAACACTGAAGCTTTCTTT. It translates to CAWNSLKENTEAFF.

DNA for the CDR3: TGTGCCAGCAGCTTGGGCCGAGTGGCGCAAGATACGCAGTATTTT. Translation: CASSLGRVAQDTQYF. This rearrangement joins TRBV7-2 to TRBJ2-3, with no clear D. This CDR3 has 15 amino acids. V was trimmed by 3 bases and J by 5 bases, leaving 15 bases between them. CDR1 is SGHTA and CDR2 is FQGNSA in the germline V gene.

V gene TRBV6-5 combines with J gene TRBJ1-6, with a possible D match to TRBD1 (5 bases). The V end was cut by 6 bases, the J end by 5 bases, with 11 bases between. CDR3 size: 14 residues. Germline V CDR1 and CDR2: MNHEY, SVGAGI. The CDR3 sequence: CASSGTADNSPLHF. The DNA for the CDR3 is TGTGCCAGCAGCGGGACTGCCGATAATTCACCCCTCCACTTT.

This chain's CDR3 is CASRERLAGHYEQYF. The CDR3 region has the DNA TGTGCCAGCAGGGAGCGACTAGCGGGACACTACGAGCAGTACTTC. The chain couples TRBV7-2 to TRBJ2-7; 11 bases agree with TRBD2. This CDR3 is 15 amino acids long. Germline CDR1 and CDR2: SGHTA and FQGNSA. The J segment lost 3 bases and the V segment lost 6 bases, leaving 7 bases of the junction unmatched.

This chain uses TRBV28 with TRBJ2-3; D remains unclear. The CDR3 has 13 residues. V was trimmed by 7 bases and J by 3 bases, leaving 11 bases between them. CDR1 and CDR2 (germline): MDHEN, SYDVKM. CDR3: CASTPKRTDTQYF. The CDR3 coding sequence is TGTGCCAGCACCCCCAAAAGGACAGATACGCAGTATTTT.

This chain links TRBV10-3 with TRBJ2-1; TRBD1 agrees at 7 bases. In germline, CDR1 is ENHRY, CDR2 SYGVKD. The CDR3 has 13 amino acids. The junction had 9 bases not matched to a gene; V was cut back by 5 bases and J by 11 bases. CDR3 sequence (DNA): TGTGCCATCAGTACCCCGGGACAGCCTAAGCAGTTCTTC. Encoded protein: CAISTPGQPKQFF.

This chain links TRBV5-6 with TRBJ2-2; no definite D call. This CDR3 is 13 amino acids long. The V end was cut by 1 base, the J end by 6 bases, with 7 bases between. CDR1 is SGHDT, CDR2 YYEEEE, per germline. CDR3 DNA: TGTGCCAGCAGCTTGTTTCTGGCCGGGGAGCTGTTTTTT. Protein: CASSLFLAGELFF. The variable domain in full, with the rest retrieved from reference TRBV5-6 and TRBJ2-2, is DAGVTQSPTHLIKTRGQQVTLRCSPKSGHDTVSWYQQALGQGPQFIFQYYEEEERQRGNFPDRFSGHQFPNYSSELNVNALLLGDSALYLCASSLFLAGELFFGEGSRLTVL.

This rearrangement joins TRBV29-1 to TRBJ1-3; tentatively, D is TRBD1 (5 bases). Germline V CDR1 and CDR2: SQVTM, ANQGSEA. The CDR3 length is 15 residues. V was clipped by 2 bases and J by 2 bases, with 13 bases between them. CDR3 coding DNA: TGCAGCGTTGAAAGAGTGGCAGGGCCTGGAAACACCATATATTTT. It translates to CSVERVAGPGNTIYF.

The chain joins TRBV30 to TRBJ1-3, with D unclear. Germline CDR1 reads GTSNPN; CDR2 reads SVGIG (reference sequence). This CDR3 has 11 residues. With 3 bases removed from V and 7 bases from J, the gap between germline ends came to 7 bases. The chain's CDR3 is CAWSPGNTIYF. CDR3 DNA: TGTGCCTGGAGCCCGGGGAACACCATATATTTT.

This clone occurred a few times. J is TRBJ2-1 and V is TRBV11-2; D assignment may be TRBD1 or TRBD2 (5 bases each). The CDR3 length is 15 residues. Deletions cut 5 bases from V and 4 bases from J, with 15 bases between. Germline CDR1 reads SGHAT; CDR2 reads FQNNGV. The CDR3 spells CASSRPGTVYNEQFF. The CDR3 DNA reads as TGTGCCAGCAGCCGCCCCGGGACGGTGTACAATGAGCAGTTCTTC.

This clone was detected a few times. This chain links TRBV28 with TRBJ1-2; the match to TRBD1 covers 8 bases. Germline V gene data show CDR1 as MDHEN and CDR2 as SYDVKM. The CDR3 length is 15 residues. Trimming took 2 bases from V and 3 from J; bases not matched to a gene: 5. Here the CDR3 reads CASSLRDRPYYGYTF. In nucleotides, the CDR3 is TGTGCCAGCAGTTTAAGGGACAGGCCATACTATGGCTACACCTTC.

This rearrangement joins TRBV7-2 to TRBJ2-6, with D perhaps TRBD1 or TRBD2 (6 bases each). CDR3 length equals 17 residues. CDR1 SGHTA and CDR2 FQGNSA come from the germline V gene. The V gene lost 5 bases and the J gene lost 0 bases, with 14 bases spanning the gap. The CDR3 nucleotides are TGTGCCAGCAGCCAGAAGGGGGGTAGCTCTGGGGCCAACGTCCTGACTTTC. Translation: CASSQKGGSSGANVLTF.

The chain employs TRBV19 and TRBJ1-2; D possibly corresponds to TRBD1 (6 bases). V was shortened by 7 bases and J by 4 bases, with 16 bases between the two germline ends. The germline V gene has CDR1 LNHDA and CDR2 SQIVND (reference sequence). This CDR3 region has 14 residues. The CDR3 bases are TGTGCCAGTACGATCCCGGGACAAACCTATGGCTACACCTTC. Its translation is CASTIPGQTYGYTF.

This clone was picked up a small number of times. The genes are TRBV5-1 and TRBJ1-2; 7 nucleotides agree with TRBD1. Germline CDR1 is SGHRS and CDR2 is YFSETQ. V trimming: 7 bases; J trimming: 2 bases; junction bases outside the gene matches: 8. The CDR3 covers 14 residues. For the CDR3, the DNA is TGCGCCAGCCGCCGGGACAGTCAAAACTATGGCTACACCTTC. This encodes CASRRDSQNYGYTF.